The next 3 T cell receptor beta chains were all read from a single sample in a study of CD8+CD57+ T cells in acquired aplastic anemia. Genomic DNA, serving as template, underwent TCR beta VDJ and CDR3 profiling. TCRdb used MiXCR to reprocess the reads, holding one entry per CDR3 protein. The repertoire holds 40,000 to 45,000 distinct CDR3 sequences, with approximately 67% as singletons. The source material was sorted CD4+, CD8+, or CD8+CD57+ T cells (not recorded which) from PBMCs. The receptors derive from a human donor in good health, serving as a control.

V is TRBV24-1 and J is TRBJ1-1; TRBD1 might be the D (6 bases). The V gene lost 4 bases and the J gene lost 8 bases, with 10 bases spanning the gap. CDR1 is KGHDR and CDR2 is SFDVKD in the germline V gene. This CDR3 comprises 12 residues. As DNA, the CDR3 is TGTGCCACCAGTGAAGGCAGGGGAGAAGCTTTCTTT. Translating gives CATSEGRGEAFF.

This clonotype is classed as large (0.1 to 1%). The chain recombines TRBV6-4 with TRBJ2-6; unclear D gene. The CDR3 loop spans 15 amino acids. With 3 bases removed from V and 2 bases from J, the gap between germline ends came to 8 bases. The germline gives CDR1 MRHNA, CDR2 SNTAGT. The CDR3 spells CASSEKGTGANVLTF. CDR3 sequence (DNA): TGTGCCAGCAGTGAAAAAGGGACTGGGGCCAACGTCCTGACTTTC.

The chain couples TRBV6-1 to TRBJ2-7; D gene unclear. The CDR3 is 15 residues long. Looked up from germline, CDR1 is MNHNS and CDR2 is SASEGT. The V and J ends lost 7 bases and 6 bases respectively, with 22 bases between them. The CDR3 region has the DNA TGTGCCAGCACCCTCACCCCGGGCTCGATTGGCGAGCAGTACTTC. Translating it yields CASTLTPGSIGEQYF.